This T cell receptor beta chain was obtained from a study of cytomegalovirus exposure and HLA in healthy donors. Broader study findings: Several top significant clusters appeared, in a later analysis, to be linked to common viral pathogens. A later analysis linked a missense variant in DCLRE1C to the trimming of TCR beta V and J genes. A list of around 160 TCR beta chains associated with cytomegalovirus was given.

Amplification used 60 Vbeta primers and 13 Jbeta primers. Assay used: immunoSEQ multiplex PCR; TCRdb lists only in-frame clones, some missing. Among tens of thousands of clones listed, 90% were seen once. A word on this clone: Its target is not known.

The TCR was taken from a man between 18 and 29 years old in good health and CMV-seronegative. Material for sequencing was PBMCs.

DNA of the CDR3: TGTGCCAGCAGGGGACAGGGGGTAGTAGAGACCCAGTACTTC. Protein: CASRGQGVVETQYF. This chain joins TRBV6-1 and TRBJ2-5, with 11 positions matching TRBD1. The germline gives CDR1 MNHNS, CDR2 SASEGT. This CDR3 spans 14 amino acids. The ends lost 6 bases at V and 4 bases at J; junction bases unmatched: 4.